This passage covers 24 T cell receptor beta chains from one sample sequenced in a study of blood T cell repertoires in COVID-19. The method was immunoSEQ multiplex PCR; TCRdb's version includes in-frame clones alone and lacks a portion of them. The sample yields about 40,000 clones, more than 75% seen once. The sequencing sample was made of peripheral blood. These receptor sequences come from a man aged 80 or over with acute or convalescent COVID-19.

The V call is TRBV28, the J call TRBJ2-1; D gene uncertain. This CDR3 has 15 residues. Trimming took 5 bases from V and 6 from J, leaving 17 bases between them. Germline CDR1 MDHEN, CDR2 SYDVKM. The chain's CDR3 is CASSPIKPTGNEQFF. For the CDR3, the DNA is TGTGCCAGCAGTCCCATTAAACCGACGGGCAATGAGCAGTTCTTC.

The CDR3 DNA is TGTGCCAGCAGCTTACTACCTGACAGGTTCACTGAAGCTTTCTTT. Translation gives CASSLLPDRFTEAFF. The chain carries TRBV7-9 and TRBJ1-1, with a tentative D call TRBD1 (6 bases). Germline V gene sequence: CDR1 SEHNR, CDR2 FQNEAQ (reference sequence). The CDR3 extends over 15 amino acids. V was cut by 2 bases and J by 4 bases, with 14 bases left in between.

This rearrangement joins TRBV7-2 to TRBJ2-3, with D possibly TRBD1 on 6 matching bases. The CDR3 totals 16 residues. CDR1 and CDR2 (germline): SGHTA, FQGNSA. The V and J ends lost 2 bases and 2 bases respectively, with 14 bases between them. The CDR3 protein is CASSLLGHSNTDTQYF. The CDR3, as DNA: TGTGCCAGCAGCTTATTGGGACATAGCAACACAGATACGCAGTATTTT.

The table lists this clone with a count of one. This chain joins TRBV2 and TRBJ1-1; the D gene is possibly TRBD1 (6 bases). The germline CDR1 and CDR2 sequences are SNHLY and FYNNEI. V shed 4 bases and J shed 3 bases, with 18 bases lying between them. This CDR3 has 16 residues. For the CDR3, the DNA is TGTGCCAGCAGTGGAGAAAGGGGCAGGGGAGACACTGAAGCTTTCTTT. Residues: CASSGERGRGDTEAFF.

The chain employs TRBV6-5 and TRBJ2-1; TRBD2 matches at 7 bases. Germline CDR1 MNHEY, CDR2 SVGAGI. The CDR3 totals 15 residues. V shed 2 bases, J shed 3 bases, and the junction held 4 bases outside the gene matches. CDR3 residues: CASSYRGELYNEQFF. DNA of the CDR3: TGTGCCAGCAGTTACCGGGGGGAGCTCTACAATGAGCAGTTCTTC.

Only one count was recorded for this clone. The chain links TRBV5-4 to TRBJ1-2; 10 bases fit TRBD1. Germline V gene lookup returns CDR1 SGHNT and CDR2 YYREEE (reference sequence). The CDR3 spans 13 residues. V was clipped by 0 bases and J by 12 bases; unmatched bases: 5. CDR3 nucleotide sequence: TGTGCCAGCAGCTTGGATCGACAGGGGGCGAACACCTTC. Protein sequence: CASSLDRQGANTF.

This clone was picked up a small number of times. Additional DNA sequences in this sample encode the identical CDR3. The chain couples TRBV3-1 (or the pseudogene TRBV3-2) to TRBJ1-1, with a tentative D call TRBD1 (5 bases). Trimming stripped 3 bases from V and 7 bases from J, with 6 bases between. This CDR3 has 11 residues. Per germline, CDR1 LGHDT and CDR2 YNNKEL (reference sequence). The CDR3 DNA follows: TGTGCCAGCAGCCACCAGGGTGAAGCTTTCTTT. As protein: CASSHQGEAFF.

J is TRBJ1-6 and V is TRBV30, with a possible D match to TRBD1 (5 bases). Trimming cost V 0 bases and J 7 bases, with 16 bases left between them. The CDR3 contains 16 residues. In germline, CDR1 is GTSNPN, CDR2 SVGIG (reference sequence). The CDR3 nucleotides read TGTGCCTGGAGTGTACAAGGGGCGGTGAACAATTCACCCCTCCACTTT. It yields the protein CAWSVQGAVNNSPLHF.

The chain carries TRBV10-3 and TRBJ2-4; D uncertain. Germline assignment: CDR1 ENHRY and CDR2 SYGVKD. There are 14 residues in the CDR3. The V and J ends lost 8 bases and 5 bases respectively, with 16 bases between them. CDR3 amino acids: CAICPGLGENIQYF. The CDR3 DNA sequence: TGTGCCATCTGCCCCGGGTTAGGAGAAAACATTCAGTACTTC.

The CDR3 region has the DNA TGTGCCAGCAGTTTCCGGACAGGCTACACAGATACGCAGTATTTT. As protein: CASSFRTGYTDTQYF. The chain carries TRBV27 and TRBJ2-3; 7 nucleotides match TRBD1. The CDR3 runs 15 residues. V was pared by 3 bases and J by 2 bases, with 5 bases of the junction left unmatched. CDR1 is MNHEY, CDR2 SMNVEV, per germline (reference sequence).

The chain joins TRBV28 to TRBJ1-2, with D possibly matching TRBD1 (6 bases). Germline CDR1 is MDHEN and CDR2 is SYDVKM. V was cut by 4 bases and J by 3 bases, with 12 bases left in between. The length of the CDR3 is 14 residues. The CDR3 protein is CASSSPTGYYGYTF. CDR3 nucleotides: TGTGCCAGCAGTTCCCCTACAGGGTACTATGGCTACACCTTC.

As regards this clone: Other DNA sequences in this specimen translate into the identical CDR3. The chain has TRBV2 and TRBJ1-2; 7 bases fit TRBD1. Trimming removed 4 bases from V and 2 bases from J; junction bases left unmatched: 4. CDR1 and CDR2 (germline): SNHLY, FYNNEI. The CDR3 is 14 amino acids. The CDR3 coding sequence is TGTGCCAGCAGTGGGGGACAGACCAACTATGGCTACACCTTC. The encoded protein is CASSGGQTNYGYTF.

The chain couples TRBV2 to TRBJ1-2, with TRBD1 identical over 7 bases. This CDR3 region has 17 residues. After removal of 4 bases from V and 4 bases from J, the junction contained 15 bases not matched to a gene. Germline loops: CDR1 SNHLY, CDR2 FYNNEI. CDR3 residues: CASSGRGGAGGSYGYTF. The CDR3 DNA is TGTGCCAGCAGTGGACGTGGTGGGGCAGGGGGATCCTATGGCTACACCTTC.

This chain joins TRBV5-1 and TRBJ2-1; tentatively, D is TRBD1 (6 bases). Trimming took off 5 bases at V and 8 bases at J, with 20 bases between the two ends. Germline V gives CDR1 SGHRS, CDR2 YFSETQ. This CDR3 comprises 15 residues. Written as DNA, the CDR3 is TGCGCCAGCAGTACCTTAAGGACAGCGTTCGATGAGCAGTTCTTC. Amino acid sequence: CASSTLRTAFDEQFF.

V usage is TRBV5-6 and J usage is TRBJ1-2; 9 nucleotides agree with TRBD1. Germline CDR1 is SGHDT and CDR2 is YYEEEE. Trimming took 3 bases from V and 4 from J; bases not matched to a gene: 16. CDR3 length: 18 amino acids. The CDR3: CASSSLGGQGLGGYGYTF. CDR3 in DNA: TGTGCCAGCAGCTCGCTGGGGGGACAGGGCCTCGGAGGCTATGGCTACACCTTC.

This clone was counted a few times. DNA of the CDR3: TGTGCCAGCAGTGAATCCCTGGTAGGAGTTTCACCCCTCCACTTT. This gives the protein CASSESLVGVSPLHF. The chain links TRBV2 to TRBJ1-6, with D hard to call. Germline V gives CDR1 SNHLY, CDR2 FYNNEI. Trimming stripped 2 bases from V and 9 bases from J, with 14 bases between. This CDR3 is 15 amino acids long.

This chain connects TRBV9 to TRBJ1-5, with D possibly matching TRBD1 (5 bases). This CDR3 is 14 amino acids long. Germline CDR1 reads SGDLS; CDR2 reads YYNGEE. V lost 1 base, J lost 4 bases, and 9 bases lay in between. The DNA for the CDR3 is TGTGCCAGCAGCGTATTAAAGGGGAATCAGCCCCAGCATTTT. Its protein product is CASSVLKGNQPQHF.

The rearrangement joins TRBV27 to TRBJ2-7; the match to TRBD1 covers 7 bases. The CDR3 is made up of 14 amino acids. The germline V gene has CDR1 MNHEY and CDR2 SMNVEV (reference sequence). J was trimmed by 2 bases and V by 6 bases; bases with no gene match: 7. The CDR3 sequence: CASRTGMLAYEQYF. As DNA, the CDR3 is TGTGCCAGCAGGACAGGGATGCTCGCCTACGAGCAGTACTTC.

The chain joins TRBV3-1 (or the pseudogene TRBV3-2) to TRBJ2-5; D is possibly TRBD2 (5 bases). V dropped 2 bases and J dropped 2 bases, with 18 bases sitting between them. The germline CDR1 and CDR2 sequences are LGHDT and YNNKEL (reference sequence). The CDR3 consists of 17 residues. The CDR3 sequence is CASSQPNHRLLQETQYF. The CDR3 nucleotides are TGTGCCAGCAGCCAACCAAACCACCGACTATTACAAGAGACCCAGTACTTC.

The chain uses TRBV28 and TRBJ2-1, with 10 bases that match TRBD1. The CDR3 is 14 amino acids. Looked up from germline, CDR1 is MDHEN and CDR2 is SYDVKM. The V and J ends lost 6 bases and 8 bases, in that order; junction bases with no gene match: 7. The CDR3: CASRGTGAGYEQFF. The CDR3 nucleotides read TGTGCCAGCAGGGGGACAGGGGCCGGGTATGAGCAGTTCTTC. The variable domain in full, completed from reference TRBV28 and TRBJ2-1, reads DVKVTQSSRYLVKRTGEKVFLECVQDMDHENMFWYRQDPGLGLRLIYFSYDVKMKEKGDIPEGYSVSREKKERFSLILESASTNQTSMYLCASRGTGAGYEQFFGPGTRLTVL.

V and J are TRBV10-3 and TRBJ2-7; the D gene is possibly TRBD2 (6 bases). V lost 2 bases, J lost 6 bases, and 14 bases lay in between. CDR3 length equals 14 residues. Per germline, CDR1 ENHRY and CDR2 SYGVKD. The CDR3 DNA sequence: TGTGCCATCAGTGAGGTAGCGGAGAGGCCCGAGCAGTACTTC. Translation: CAISEVAERPEQYF.

The genes are TRBV7-8 and TRBJ1-1, with D possibly matching TRBD1 (5 bases). Germline loops: CDR1 SGHVS, CDR2 FQNEAQ. The length of the CDR3 is 15 residues. V lost 3 bases and J 2 bases, leaving 13 bases between the germline ends. CDR3 sequence reads: CASSFGRAENTEAFF. The CDR3, as DNA: TGTGCCAGCAGCTTCGGCAGGGCAGAAAACACTGAAGCTTTCTTT.

The gene calls are TRBV5-1 and TRBJ2-2, with TRBD2 matching over 13 bases. Losses at the gene ends were 2 bases for V and 4 bases for J; bases not matched to a gene: 11. This CDR3 has 19 residues. Germline assignment: CDR1 SGHRS and CDR2 YFSETQ. The CDR3 loop reads CASSFLTSGGPLSTGELFF. CDR3 coding DNA: TGCGCCAGCAGCTTCTTGACTAGCGGGGGGCCCCTGAGCACCGGGGAGCTGTTTTTT.

Remarks on this clone: Germline is not matched at one junction end, which may reflect a read error. The chain combines TRBV11-2 with TRBJ2-7; D is undetermined. The germline CDR1 and CDR2 sequences are SGHAT and FQNNGV. This CDR3 has 12 amino acids. CDR3 sequence reads: CASSSFGYGQYF. The DNA for the CDR3 is TGTGCCAGCAGCTCCTTCGGGTACGGGCAGTACTTC.